These 24 T cell receptor beta chains share one sample of origin, sequenced in a study of vaccination effects on CD4 cells after COVID-19. Here immunoSEQ multiplex PCR was the method, and the copy in TCRdb shows in-frame clones only, minus some. This sample has around 47,000 clones, with 72% found just once. Which antigens these TCRs recognize remains unknown. Upon completion of 10 to 11 days in culture, CD4+ T cells were isolated. Participants were vaccinated with two doses of either the BNT162b2 or mRNA-1273 vaccine. The specimen comprised CD4+ T cells from PBMCs cultured without peptide, sampled after COVID-19 vaccination. The source of these receptors is a human donor who received a COVID-19 vaccine.

V and J are TRBV29-1 and TRBJ1-1, with 10 bases matching TRBD1. In germline, CDR1 is SQVTM, CDR2 ANQGSEA. Germline trimming cut 2 bases from V and 10 bases from J; bases unmatched to any gene: 10. This CDR3 region has 14 residues. The CDR3 loop is CSVEFGTGASGAFF. The CDR3, as DNA: TGCAGCGTTGAATTCGGGACAGGGGCTTCTGGAGCTTTCTTT.

The CDR3 is CATNDRTNTEAFF. The CDR3 DNA reads as TGTGCCACCAACGACAGGACGAACACTGAAGCTTTCTTT. This sequence joins TRBV10-3 and TRBJ1-1, with D perhaps TRBD1 (6 bases). The CDR3 runs to 13 residues. The V end lost 10 bases, the J end lost 1 base, and 13 bases lay between the germline ends. Germline V gene data show CDR1 as ENHRY and CDR2 as SYGVKD.

The genes are TRBV6-5 and TRBJ2-1; D remains unclear. The CDR3 loop spans 13 amino acids. The germline V gene has CDR1 MNHEY and CDR2 SVGAGI. V lost 7 bases and J lost 10, with 17 bases in between. The CDR3 sequence is CASINRVHSEQFF. The CDR3 DNA reads as TGTGCCAGCATCAATAGGGTACATTCGGAGCAGTTCTTC.

This clone has a handful of counts. V gene TRBV27 combines with J gene TRBJ1-4; TRBD1 matches at 7 bases. CDR3 size: 14 residues. The V gene's germline CDR1 is MNHEY and CDR2 SMNVEV (reference sequence). V was clipped by 5 bases and J by 8 bases; unmatched bases: 8. The CDR3 is CASSLQGIGEKLFF. The CDR3 bases are TGTGCCAGCAGTCTACAGGGGATAGGGGAAAAACTGTTTTTT.

This chain connects TRBV12-3 or TRBV12-4 to TRBJ1-3; D is unclear. The CDR3 is 12 amino acids. V was clipped by 6 bases and J by 7 bases, with 10 bases between them. The CDR3 sequence: CASSPLANTIYF. CDR3 DNA sequence: TGTGCCAGCAGCCCCCTGGCCAACACCATATATTTT.

The J gene is TRBJ1-1, the V gene TRBV6-5; possible D gene TRBD1, 5 bases. V was cut by 10 bases and J by 8 bases, with 20 bases left in between. Germline CDR1 MNHEY, CDR2 SVGAGI. The CDR3 totals 13 residues. CDR3 sequence (DNA): TGTGCCACCCTTAAGGTGGGGGGATTGGAAGCTTTCTTT. This codes for CATLKVGGLEAFF.

The rearrangement joins TRBV25-1 to TRBJ1-4; 7 nucleotides agree with TRBD1. CDR1 and CDR2 from the germline V gene are MGHDK and SYGVNS. Trimming cost V 6 bases and J 8 bases; bases outside gene matches: 9. This CDR3 region has 14 residues. This chain's CDR3 is CASRQTGLTEKLFF. CDR3 DNA: TGTGCCAGCAGACAGACAGGGTTAACAGAAAAACTGTTTTTT.

V and J are TRBV11-3 and TRBJ2-7; tentatively, D is TRBD2 (5 bases). With 0 bases removed from V and 1 base from J, the gap between germline ends came to 7 bases. Per germline, CDR1 SGHNT and CDR2 YENEEA. The CDR3 consists of 14 residues. The CDR3 nucleotides read TGTGCCAGCAGCTTAGACGGGGAGTCCTACGAGCAGTACTTC. This sequence encodes CASSLDGESYEQYF.

This rearrangement joins TRBV12-3 or TRBV12-4 to TRBJ2-7, with 8 bases fitting TRBD1. V was pared by 6 bases and J by 9 bases, with 7 bases of the junction left unmatched. The CDR3 has 12 residues. This chain's CDR3 is CASRTQGGGQYF. The DNA of the CDR3 is TGTGCCAGCAGGACACAGGGGGGCGGGCAGTACTTC.

The rearrangement links TRBV18 to TRBJ1-2, with 8 bases matching TRBD1. Germline V gene data show CDR1 as KGHSH and CDR2 as LQKENI. The junction had 1 base not matched to a gene; V was cut back by 3 bases and J by 4 bases. The CDR3 runs to 13 residues. The CDR3 protein is CASSPGQVYGYTF. CDR3 nucleotides: TGTGCCAGCTCACCGGGACAGGTCTATGGCTACACCTTC.

About this clone itself: A junction end diverges from the germline sequence, so it may reflect a read error. The chain couples TRBV6-1 to TRBJ1-1; 7 nucleotides agree with TRBD1. This CDR3 has 17 residues. Germline V gene data show CDR1 as MNHNS and CDR2 as SASEGT. CDR3 DNA sequence: TGTGCCGGCAGTGAAACCAGGGGGAGGGATATACGGACTGAAGCTTTCTTT. Its translation is CAGSETRGRDIRTEAFF.

This clone turned up a few times. V usage is TRBV19 and J usage is TRBJ2-5; TRBD2 agrees at 10 bases. Looked up from germline, CDR1 is LNHDA and CDR2 is SQIVND (reference sequence). The V and J ends lost 5 bases and 4 bases, in that order; junction bases with no gene match: 4. This CDR3 has 14 amino acids. CDR3 in amino acids: CASSLAGALETQYF. The CDR3 coding sequence is TGTGCCAGTAGTCTAGCGGGGGCCCTAGAGACCCAGTACTTC.

The rearrangement uses TRBV7-2 and TRBJ2-7; the match to TRBD2 covers 7 bases. The V gene end was trimmed by 8 bases and the J gene end by 2 bases; junction bases not matched to a gene: 6. CDR3 length equals 13 residues. CDR1 and CDR2 from the germline V gene are SGHTA and FQGNSA. The CDR3 nucleotides are TGTGCCAGCGGACCGCGGGGGACCTACGAGCAGTACTTC. It yields the protein CASGPRGTYEQYF.

This clone was recorded a few times. This chain uses TRBV20-1 with TRBJ2-7; 10 bases line up with TRBD1. Germline-derived CDR1 and CDR2 are DFQATT and SNEGSKA (reference sequence). With 3 bases clipped from V and 2 bases from J, the junction kept 10 bases outside the gene matches. The CDR3 runs 16 residues. The CDR3 DNA reads as TGCAGTGCTAGTAGATTGGGACAGGGGTCTGCCTACGAGCAGTACTTC. Its translation: CSASRLGQGSAYEQYF.

This chain uses TRBV7-9 with TRBJ1-4; D is perhaps TRBD1 (5 bases). CDR1 is SEHNR, CDR2 FQNEAQ, per germline (reference sequence). Trimming cost V 1 base and J 4 bases, with 7 bases left between them. The CDR3 loop spans 14 amino acids. In nucleotides, the CDR3 is TGTGCCAGCAGCTTAGGACAGAGTAATGAAAAACTGTTTTTT. Protein sequence: CASSLGQSNEKLFF.

V and J are TRBV10-3 and TRBJ1-4; the D gene is possibly TRBD1 (5 bases). CDR3 length: 13 amino acids. The V end was cut by 8 bases, the J end by 8 bases, with 15 bases between. The germline V gene has CDR1 ENHRY and CDR2 SYGVKD. The CDR3 nucleotides read TGTGCCATCCAGGGCGACCCGGGGGAAAAACTGTTTTTT. Residues: CAIQGDPGEKLFF.

The chain links TRBV5-1 to TRBJ2-3, with 7 bases matching TRBD2. V trimming: 10 bases; J trimming: 0 bases; junction bases outside the gene matches: 8. The CDR3 loop spans 14 amino acids. The V gene's germline CDR1 is SGHRS and CDR2 YFSETQ. In DNA, the CDR3 is TGCGCCTGCCGGGGAGGGGAGAGCACAGATACGCAGTATTTT. It specifies CACRGGESTDTQYF.

The chain combines TRBV10-2 with TRBJ1-5; 7 nucleotides line up with TRBD1. V was pared by 3 bases and J by 5 bases, with 28 bases of the junction left unmatched. Germline CDR1 WSHSY, CDR2 SAAADI. The CDR3 runs 22 residues. As DNA, the CDR3 is TGCGCCAGCAGTGACGGACCCTACCAGGGGGAAGGGTTGGTATTGCGGGATCAGCCCCAGCATTTT. Protein product: CASSDGPYQGEGLVLRDQPQHF.

This clone was seen only a few times. The rearrangement links TRBV29-1 to TRBJ2-7; 9 bases align to TRBD2. Germline CDR1 reads SQVTM; CDR2 reads ANQGSEA. This CDR3 has 16 amino acids. With 3 bases clipped from V and 0 bases from J, the junction kept 9 bases outside the gene matches. The CDR3 loop is CSVELLSGSTSYEQYF. The CDR3 DNA is TGCAGCGTTGAGCTTCTTAGCGGGAGTACCTCCTACGAGCAGTACTTC.

V is TRBV9 and J is TRBJ2-5; D is unclear. The CDR3 consists of 13 residues. The V and J ends lost 4 bases and 7 bases respectively, with 14 bases between them. The germline V gene encodes CDR1 SGDLS and CDR2 YYNGEE. The CDR3 DNA is TGTGCCAGCAGCCAAACTCCTCAATGGACCCAGTACTTC. This sequence encodes CASSQTPQWTQYF.

This clone appeared a single time. The J gene is TRBJ1-1, the V gene TRBV19, with 9 bases that match TRBD1. The germline V gene has CDR1 LNHDA and CDR2 SQIVND (reference sequence). The CDR3 is 15 amino acids. The V and J ends lost 5 bases and 1 base, in that order; junction bases with no gene match: 5. The CDR3 coding sequence is TGTGCCAGTAGTTCCACGACAGGGGGGAACACTGAAGCTTTCTTT. This translates into CASSSTTGGNTEAFF.

The chain carries TRBV18 and TRBJ2-1; TRBD1 is a possible D gene (5 bases). The ends were cut back, 1 base at V and 5 bases at J, with 9 bases in the middle. This CDR3 comprises 14 residues. Germline CDR1 KGHSH, CDR2 LQKENI. The CDR3 DNA reads as TGTGCCAGCTCACCACTTCCAGGGAACAATGAGCAGTTCTTC. As protein: CASSPLPGNNEQFF.

This chain joins TRBV5-5 and TRBJ2-7; D not certain. The CDR3 is made up of 12 amino acids. The V gene's germline CDR1 is SGHKS and CDR2 YYEKEE (reference sequence). V lost 0 bases to trimming and J lost 4 bases, with 5 bases between them. The CDR3 nucleotides read TGTGCCAGCAGCTTGGGAGCTTACGAGCAGTACTTC. Amino acids: CASSLGAYEQYF.

This clone has only a few counts. V usage is TRBV9 and J usage is TRBJ2-7, with 9 nucleotides matching TRBD2. Looked up from germline, CDR1 is SGDLS and CDR2 is YYNGEE. Trimming at V came to 0 bases and at J to 5 bases, leaving 12 bases not matched to a gene. This CDR3 is 17 amino acids long. The CDR3 DNA reads as TGTGCCAGCAGCGTAGGGGTCGGGCGGGAGGGCCCTCACGAGCAGTACTTC. Protein: CASSVGVGREGPHEQYF.